This T cell receptor (beta chain) was profiled in a study of cytomegalovirus exposure and HLA in healthy donors. Researchers ran the PCR with 60 Vbeta and 13 Jbeta primers. Assay used: immunoSEQ multiplex PCR; TCRdb lists only in-frame clones, some missing. This sample has hundreds of thousands of clones, with more than 75% found just once. CDR1 SGHNT and CDR2 YYREEE come from the germline V gene (reference sequence). The CDR3 runs 14 residues. Trimming left V 4 bases short and J 1 base short, with 11 bases between. Points from the study as a whole: In a later analysis, a genetic analysis reported fewer productive-TCR N-insertions in an Asian-associated ancestry cluster than the cohort average. Sequencing likely produced, as an artifact, a cluster of highly shared sequence variants. Several top significant clusters appeared, in a later analysis, to be linked to common viral pathogens. In an earlier analysis, about 87% or about 30%: the productive usage of most TCR beta V segments.

A word on this clone: Its antigen remains unidentified.

This TCR was recovered from a male donor in good health and CMV-seronegative. The sequenced sample consisted of PBMCs. This rearrangement joins TRBV5-4 to TRBJ2-5; weak D call: TRBD1 (5 bases). CDR3 bases: TGTGCCAGCAGCCCGATTGACAGCCAAGAGACCCAGTACTTC. Translation gives CASSPIDSQETQYF.